Sequencing of this T cell receptor beta chain was carried out in a study of blood T cell repertoires in COVID-19. Study context: COVID-19 samples collected from the United States, Italy and Spain covered acute and convalescent phases. From T cells, B-cell-depleted T cells, or PBMCs came the material, which was cDNA or gDNA.

In the original processing: Nucleated cell counts were estimated from reference gene primer amplification. Clones were read by immunoSEQ multiplex PCR, and TCRdb kept only the in-frame ones, dropping some. D and trimming were read from the DNA, whereas the V and J calls and clone size are those reported in that table. The repertoire includes 150,000 or so clones, approximately 70% of them detected once, and over 1.5% sits in the top ten. Germline V lookup: CDR1 SGDLS, CDR2 YYNGEE. V was clipped by 2 bases and J by 4 bases; unmatched bases: 8. This CDR3 comprises 16 residues. Material for sequencing was peripheral blood. The chain has TRBV9 and TRBJ1-2; 10 positions agree with TRBD1. The TCR originated in a woman aged 70 to 79 with acute or convalescent COVID-19. CDR3 coding DNA: TGTGCCAGCAGCGTCGGGGGGACAGGGGTCGGCTATGGCTACACCTTC. Amino acid sequence: CASSVGGTGVGYGYTF.